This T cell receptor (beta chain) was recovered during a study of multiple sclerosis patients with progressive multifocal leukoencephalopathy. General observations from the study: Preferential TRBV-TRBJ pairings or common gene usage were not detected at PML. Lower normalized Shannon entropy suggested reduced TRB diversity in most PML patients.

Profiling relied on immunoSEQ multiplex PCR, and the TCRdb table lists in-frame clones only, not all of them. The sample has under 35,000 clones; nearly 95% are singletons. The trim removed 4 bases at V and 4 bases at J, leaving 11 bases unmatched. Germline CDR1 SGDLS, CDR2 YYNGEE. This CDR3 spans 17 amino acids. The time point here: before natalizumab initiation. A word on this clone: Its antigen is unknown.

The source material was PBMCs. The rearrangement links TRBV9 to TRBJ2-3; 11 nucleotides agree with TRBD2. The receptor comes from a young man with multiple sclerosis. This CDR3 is CASSLSYIAGGADTQYF. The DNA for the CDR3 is TGTGCCAGCAGCTTATCTTACATAGCGGGAGGGGCAGATACGCAGTATTTT.